This record concerns one T cell receptor (beta chain) sequence. About 0.45 to 1 ug RNA was reverse transcribed with random hexamers. Each CDR3 protein gets one entry after TCRdb re-called the immunoSEQ multiplex PCR reads with MiXCR. Among around 46,000 distinct CDR3 sequences listed, roughly 92% were seen once. This entry is derived from a study of CD8 T cells in Susac syndrome. V was clipped by 0 bases and J by 4 bases, with 15 bases between them. Germline CDR1 and CDR2: LGHNA and YSLEER. This CDR3 is built from 16 residues. The TCR sequence derives from a human donor in good health. This chain connects TRBV4-3 to TRBJ1-2, with D uncertain. Sequenced sample: CD8+ T cells from PBMCs. CDR3 protein: CASSQDRAVLGYGYTF. For the CDR3, the DNA is TGCGCCAGCAGCCAAGACCGGGCAGTCCTAGGCTATGGCTACACCTTC.